A single sample is the source of the 30 T cell receptor beta chains below, sequenced in a study of CD8+ T cells in alopecia areata. Extracted RNA was reverse transcribed, and the resulting cDNA served as sequencing template. Produced via immunoSEQ multiplex PCR; TCRdb's table is partial and in-frame only. The sample has about 200,000 clones; about three fifths are singletons. The treatment: oral pan-JAK inhibitor, 5-10 mg twice daily. Sequences were derived from CD4+ T cells sorted from blood, sampled at week 4, from a patient treated with tofacitinib. Source of these receptors: a human donor with alopecia areata.

This clone was seen only a few times. The chain recombines TRBV5-1 with TRBJ2-1, with D unresolved. V lost 0 bases to trimming and J lost 5 bases, with 9 bases between them. Germline CDR1 and CDR2: SGHRS and YFSETQ. The CDR3 is made up of 14 amino acids. This CDR3 is CASSLDRPDNEQFF. The CDR3 nucleotides read TGCGCCAGCAGCTTGGATCGCCCGGACAATGAGCAGTTCTTC.

This chain connects TRBV4-1 to TRBJ1-1; perhaps TRBD1 as D (5 bases). Germline V gene lookup returns CDR1 MGHRA and CDR2 YSYEKL. Deletions cut 4 bases from V and 2 bases from J, with 11 bases between. The CDR3 is 14 amino acids. CDR3 in amino acids: CASSLLGGNTEAFF. The DNA for the CDR3 is TGCGCCAGCAGCCTTTTGGGGGGTAACACTGAAGCTTTCTTT.

This clone showed up just a few times. The genes are TRBV6-6 and TRBJ1-1; 10 nucleotides agree with TRBD1. The germline V gene has CDR1 MNHNY and CDR2 SVGAGI (reference sequence). The ends lost 11 bases at V and 5 bases at J; junction bases unmatched: 8. The CDR3 is 13 residues long. Here the CDR3 DNA reads TGTGCCCTCCGACAGGGGGCGAAGACTGAAGCTTTCTTT. As protein: CALRQGAKTEAFF.

This sequence joins TRBV30 and TRBJ1-6; 7 nucleotides match TRBD1. The CDR3 is made up of 14 amino acids. Looked up from germline, CDR1 is GTSNPN and CDR2 is SVGIG (reference sequence). The V and J ends lost 2 bases and 10 bases, in that order; junction bases with no gene match: 8. CDR3 sequence (DNA): TGTGCCTGGAGTTTGGAGGGGGCTCGATCACCCCTCCACTTT. Its translation: CAWSLEGARSPLHF.

Here the CDR3 DNA reads TGTGCCAGCAGTTACTCGGGTCGGAATTCACCCCTCCACTTT. It is translated as CASSYSGRNSPLHF. The V gene is TRBV6-5, the J gene TRBJ1-6, with D unclear. Germline CDR1 is MNHEY and CDR2 is SVGAGI. The CDR3 covers 14 residues. V shed 0 bases and J shed 7 bases, with 7 bases lying between them.

This clone occurred once. This chain links TRBV18 with TRBJ2-1, with a tentative D call TRBD2 (6 bases). Trimming took 7 bases from V and 9 from J, leaving 16 bases between them. Per germline, CDR1 KGHSH and CDR2 LQKENI. The CDR3 length is 13 residues. This chain's CDR3 is CASCQSSDGEQFF. Written as DNA, the CDR3 is TGTGCCAGCTGCCAGTCTAGCGATGGTGAGCAGTTCTTC. Full variable domain (rest looked up from reference TRBV18 and TRBJ2-1): NAGVMQNPRHLVRRRGQEARLRCSPMKGHSHVYWYRQLPEEGLKFMVYLQKENIIDESGMPKERFSAEFPKEGPSILRIQQVVRGDSAAYFCASCQSSDGEQFFGPGTRLTVL.

The chain links TRBV5-4 to TRBJ1-5; TRBD1 agrees at 9 bases. CDR3 size: 15 residues. V shed 0 bases and J 5 bases; nucleotides not matched to a gene: 3. Germline V gives CDR1 SGHNT, CDR2 YYREEE (reference sequence). CDR3 in DNA: TGTGCCAGCAGCTTGGGGACAGGGGAGGATCAGCCCCAGCATTTT. Its protein product is CASSLGTGEDQPQHF.

V usage is TRBV28 and J usage is TRBJ1-2; the D is unclear. V was cut by 5 bases and J by 6 bases, with 10 bases left in between. This CDR3 comprises 12 residues. CDR1 and CDR2 (germline): MDHEN, SYDVKM. CDR3 loop: CASSLRTNGYTF. Here the CDR3 DNA reads TGTGCCAGCAGTCTTCGGACGAATGGCTACACCTTC.

The chain joins TRBV15 to TRBJ2-5; 8 bases line up with TRBD1. This CDR3 has 15 residues. With 2 bases clipped from V and 5 bases from J, the junction kept 7 bases outside the gene matches. The germline V gene has CDR1 LNHNV and CDR2 YYDKDF (reference sequence). CDR3 in amino acids: CATSRSDRGRETQYF. DNA of the CDR3: TGTGCCACCAGCAGATCCGACAGGGGACGGGAGACCCAGTACTTC.

This chain connects TRBV29-1 to TRBJ2-4; D possibly matches TRBD1 or TRBD2 (6 bases each). Germline lookup yields CDR1 SQVTM and CDR2 ANQGSEA. The CDR3 covers 12 residues. V dropped 5 bases and J dropped 7 bases, with 12 bases sitting between them. The CDR3 reads CSVLVGGNIQYF. Here the CDR3 DNA reads TGCAGCGTTCTTGTAGGGGGGAACATTCAGTACTTC.

The gene calls are TRBV11-2 and TRBJ1-1, with 8 bases aligning to TRBD1. The CDR3 length is 16 residues. Germline CDR1 SGHAT, CDR2 FQNNGV. The V and J ends lost 5 bases and 10 bases, in that order; junction bases with no gene match: 18. Here the CDR3 DNA reads TGTGCCAGCAGCCAGTCCCCGGGACAGGCCCGGATCGGAGCTTTCTTT. Its translation: CASSQSPGQARIGAFF.

This clone occurred a few times. The rearrangement joins TRBV6-6 to TRBJ2-2; unclear D gene. This CDR3 contains 13 residues. Trimming cost V 6 bases and J 0 bases, with 5 bases left between them. The V gene's germline CDR1 is MNHNY and CDR2 SVGAGI (reference sequence). The CDR3 here is CASSGPNTGELFF. The CDR3 DNA follows: TGTGCCAGCAGCGGCCCGAACACCGGGGAGCTGTTTTTT.

J is TRBJ2-5 and V is TRBV7-2, with D tentatively TRBD2 (6 bases). With 5 bases removed from V and 10 bases from J, the gap between germline ends came to 11 bases. CDR3 length equals 11 residues. Germline CDR1 and CDR2: SGHTA and FQGNSA. CDR3 nucleotide sequence: TGTGCCAGCAGCGCCGTGGGGGGCCAGTACTTC. Residues: CASSAVGGQYF.

The chain has TRBV5-4 and TRBJ1-2; no definite D call. This CDR3 has 15 residues. Deletions cut 0 bases from V and 2 bases from J, with 11 bases between. From germline, CDR1 is SGHNT and CDR2 YYREEE (reference sequence). The CDR3 region has the DNA TGTGCCAGCAGCTTGGCGCCTGGGGAAAACTATGGCTACACCTTC. Its translation is CASSLAPGENYGYTF.

This sequence joins TRBV5-6 and TRBJ2-1; tentatively, D is TRBD1 (5 bases). This CDR3 contains 13 residues. V was clipped by 4 bases and J by 7 bases, with 12 bases between them. Germline V CDR1 and CDR2: SGHDT, YYEEEE. CDR3 nucleotide sequence: TGTGCCAGCAGCACTGGGGCGGAGAATGAGCAGTTCTTC. Protein product: CASSTGAENEQFF.

The chain is built from TRBV10-3 and TRBJ1-5; TRBD1 matches at 9 bases. V trimming: 8 bases; J trimming: 7 bases; junction bases outside the gene matches: 12. The CDR3 length is 15 residues. In germline, CDR1 is ENHRY, CDR2 SYGVKD. Here the CDR3 reads CAISGGQGVEQPQHF. DNA for the CDR3: TGTGCCATCTCAGGGGGACAGGGAGTTGAGCAGCCCCAGCATTTT.

V gene TRBV15 combines with J gene TRBJ1-2, with 8 bases fitting TRBD1. J was trimmed by 2 bases and V by 1 base; bases with no gene match: 6. This CDR3 has 16 residues. CDR1 and CDR2 (germline): LNHNV, YYDKDF (reference sequence). In DNA form, the CDR3 reads TGTGCCACCAGCAGAGCTCGAGACAGGGGAAACTATGGCTACACCTTC. This translates into CATSRARDRGNYGYTF.

The V and J genes are TRBV19 and TRBJ2-1; maybe TRBD2 (5 bases). V lost 7 bases and J 12 bases, leaving 22 bases between the germline ends. This CDR3 has 14 amino acids. CDR1 is LNHDA, CDR2 SQIVND, per germline (reference sequence). The CDR3 DNA is TGTGCCAGTACACAATCCAGCCGTAATGAGGGGCAGTTCTTC. As protein: CASTQSSRNEGQFF.

This chain uses TRBV18 with TRBJ2-1; TRBD1 aligns across 8 bases. The CDR3 spans 15 residues. With 2 bases clipped from V and 6 bases from J, the junction kept 6 bases outside the gene matches. Germline V gene lookup returns CDR1 KGHSH and CDR2 LQKENI. The CDR3 region has the DNA TGTGCCAGCTCACCAGAGCAGGGGGCGATCAATGAGCAGTTCTTC. Its translation: CASSPEQGAINEQFF.

This chain links TRBV29-1 with TRBJ1-2; D is unclear. With 7 bases removed from V and 4 bases from J, the gap between germline ends came to 16 bases. The CDR3 has 13 amino acids. CDR1 is SQVTM and CDR2 is ANQGSEA in the germline V gene. Here the CDR3 DNA reads TGCAGCGCCGGTGAGGACCGGGGCTATGGCTACACCTTC. Residues: CSAGEDRGYGYTF. The full variable domain, completed using reference TRBV29-1 and TRBJ1-2, is SAVISQKPSRDICQRGTSLTIQCQVDSQVTMMFWYRQQPGQSLTLIATANQGSEATYESGFVIDKFPISRPNLTFSTLTVSNMSPEDSSIYLCSAGEDRGYGYTFGSGTRLTVV.

This clone has a handful of counts. The chain employs TRBV15 and TRBJ2-5; no definite D call. Germline V CDR1 and CDR2: LNHNV, YYDKDF (reference sequence). V dropped 0 bases and J dropped 5 bases, with 7 bases sitting between them. The CDR3 has 13 residues. The CDR3 bases are TGTGCCACCAGCAGAGATTTGGGGGAGACCCAGTACTTC. Translating it yields CATSRDLGETQYF. Filled out from reference TRBV15 and TRBJ2-5, the complete variable domain reads DAMVIQNPRYQVTQFGKPVTLSCSQTLNHNVMYWYQQKSSQAPKLLFHYYDKDFNNEADTPDNFQSRRPNTSFCFLDIRSPGLGDTAMYLCATSRDLGETQYFGPGTRLLVL.

Only a few counts were recorded for this clone. The chain employs TRBV7-2 and TRBJ1-1; the D is unclear. CDR1 and CDR2 (germline): SGHTA, FQGNSA. Deletions cut 2 bases from V and 0 bases from J, with 7 bases between. This CDR3 has 14 residues. The CDR3 DNA is TGTGCCAGCAGCTTAAGGCGGATGAACACTGAAGCTTTCTTT. It translates to CASSLRRMNTEAFF.

The V and J genes are TRBV29-1 and TRBJ2-7, with TRBD1 identical over 9 bases. Germline V gene sequence: CDR1 SQVTM, CDR2 ANQGSEA. The CDR3 has 12 amino acids. The ends lost 4 bases at V and 6 bases at J; junction bases unmatched: 4. CDR3 nucleotides: TGCAGCGTTGCCAAGACAGGGGGCGAGCAGTACTTC. This translates into CSVAKTGGEQYF.

This chain uses TRBV2 with TRBJ2-7; 9 bases agree with TRBD2. Trimming at V came to 7 bases and at J to 3 bases, leaving 7 bases not matched to a gene. CDR1 and CDR2 from the germline V gene are SNHLY and FYNNEI. This CDR3 spans 14 amino acids. The CDR3 nucleotides are TGTGCCAGCACTCTTAGCGGGGGCCTCTACGAGCAGTACTTC. Translation: CASTLSGGLYEQYF.

The rearrangement joins TRBV6-9 to TRBJ2-6, with D unclear. The germline V gene has CDR1 MNHGY and CDR2 SVAAGI. This CDR3 spans 12 amino acids. The V gene lost 9 bases and the J gene lost 5 bases, with 8 bases spanning the gap. The CDR3 sequence is CASPARANVLTF. DNA of the CDR3: TGTGCCAGTCCCGCTAGGGCCAACGTCCTGACTTTC.

The chain couples TRBV5-1 to TRBJ1-1; the D is unclear. The CDR3 length is 14 residues. Trimming left V 6 bases short and J 4 bases short, with 16 bases between. Germline CDR1 reads SGHRS; CDR2 reads YFSETQ. This CDR3 reads CASTQPDQPTEAFF. In DNA form, the CDR3 reads TGCGCCAGCACCCAGCCAGATCAACCCACTGAAGCTTTCTTT.

V and J are TRBV5-1 and TRBJ1-2; TRBD1 agrees at 7 bases. This CDR3 is built from 14 residues. Germline loops: CDR1 SGHRS, CDR2 YFSETQ. The junction had 12 bases not matched to a gene; V was cut back by 5 bases and J by 8 bases. CDR3 region: CASRPFADRAGYTF. CDR3 in DNA: TGCGCCAGCAGACCGTTCGCCGACAGGGCCGGCTACACCTTC.

The chain combines TRBV28 with TRBJ2-5; TRBD1 matches 7 bases. Germline V gives CDR1 MDHEN, CDR2 SYDVKM. This CDR3 has 15 amino acids. The ends lost 7 bases at V and 2 bases at J; junction bases unmatched: 10. CDR3 nucleotides: TGTGCCAGCACCCCACTAGGGGGCCCGCAAGAGACCCAGTACTTC. Translating it yields CASTPLGGPQETQYF.

This clone was seen just once. J is TRBJ2-3 and V is TRBV9; 11 bases fit TRBD2. The junction had 4 bases not matched to a gene; V was cut back by 5 bases and J by 5 bases. Germline CDR1 is SGDLS and CDR2 is YYNGEE. The CDR3 loop spans 14 amino acids. CDR3 protein: CASSIAGGQDTQYF. DNA of the CDR3: TGTGCCAGCAGTATAGCGGGGGGGCAAGATACGCAGTATTTT.

The V and J genes are TRBV27 and TRBJ2-5; TRBD1 agrees at 9 bases. Germline V gene lookup returns CDR1 MNHEY and CDR2 SMNVEV (reference sequence). Trimming at V came to 5 bases and at J to 2 bases, leaving 6 bases not matched to a gene. The CDR3 spans 15 residues. This CDR3 reads CASSGAGTGQETQYF. The CDR3 region has the DNA TGTGCCAGCAGTGGGGCCGGGACAGGGCAAGAGACCCAGTACTTC.